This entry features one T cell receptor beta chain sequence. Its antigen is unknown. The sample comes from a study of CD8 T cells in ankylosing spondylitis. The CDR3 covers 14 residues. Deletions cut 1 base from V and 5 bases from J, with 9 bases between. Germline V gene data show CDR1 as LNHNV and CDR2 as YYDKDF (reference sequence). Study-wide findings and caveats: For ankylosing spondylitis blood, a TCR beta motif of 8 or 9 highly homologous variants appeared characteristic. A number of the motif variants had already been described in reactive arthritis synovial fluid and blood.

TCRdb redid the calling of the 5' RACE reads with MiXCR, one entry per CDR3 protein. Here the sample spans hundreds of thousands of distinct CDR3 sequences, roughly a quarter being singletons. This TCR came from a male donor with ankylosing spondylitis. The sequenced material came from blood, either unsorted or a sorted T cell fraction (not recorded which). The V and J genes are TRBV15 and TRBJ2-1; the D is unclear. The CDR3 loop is CATSRVGWNNEQFF. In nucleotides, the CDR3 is TGTGCCACCAGCAGAGTAGGCTGGAACAATGAGCAGTTCTTC.